Below are 10 T cell receptor beta chains sequenced from a single sample in a study of blood T cells in healthy people across ages. A sample-barcoded 5' primer and a J-beta primer mix were used in a second PCR of about 6 to 11 cycles. TCRdb reprocessed the 5' RACE reads via MiXCR and lists one record per CDR3 protein. The top ten hold 7.7% of the sample, which has 1.5 million to 2 million distinct CDR3 sequences, 28% seen once. The sample taken for sequencing was blood. The origin of the receptors is a woman in her thirties in good health.

The gene calls are TRBV6-6 and TRBJ2-1; D gene ambiguous. The V gene's germline CDR1 is MNHNY and CDR2 SVGAGI (reference sequence). CDR3 length: 13 amino acids. The V end lost 0 bases, the J end lost 9 bases, and 9 bases lay between the germline ends. The CDR3 spells CASSYSQVAEQFF. CDR3 coding DNA: TGTGCCAGCAGTTACTCCCAGGTAGCTGAGCAGTTCTTC.

The chain couples TRBV5-1 to TRBJ2-1, with a weak D call TRBD2 (6 bases). Germline V gene sequence: CDR1 SGHRS, CDR2 YFSETQ. The CDR3 sequence is 16 residues long. The ends were cut back, 0 bases at V and 0 bases at J, with 10 bases in the middle. CDR3 in amino acids: CASSLVEGSSYNEQFF. The CDR3 coding sequence is TGCGCCAGCAGCTTGGTGGAGGGAAGCTCCTACAATGAGCAGTTCTTC.

A few counts support this clonotype. The chain is built from TRBV27 and TRBJ2-6, with 7 positions matching TRBD1. The CDR3 is made up of 16 amino acids. Unmatched junction bases numbered 2, after V lost 3 bases and J lost 0 bases. CDR1 is MNHEY and CDR2 is SMNVEV in the germline V gene (reference sequence). CDR3 coding DNA: TGTGCCAGCAGTTTCGGGGACAGCTCTGGGGCCAACGTCCTGACTTTC. Its protein is CASSFGDSSGANVLTF.

This clonotype was observed many times. The chain is built from TRBV7-6 and TRBJ1-2; D remains unclear. The CDR3 extends over 14 amino acids. Trimming left V 0 bases short and J 7 bases short, with 12 bases between. CDR1 SGHVS and CDR2 FNYEAQ come from the germline V gene. CDR3 protein: CASSLAEGSAGYTF. CDR3 nucleotides: TGTGCCAGCAGCTTAGCCGAGGGATCGGCTGGCTACACCTTC.

Only a few counts were recorded for this clonotype. The J gene is TRBJ1-4, the V gene TRBV29-1; no definite D call. V was pared by 6 bases and J by 0 bases, with 8 bases between. Germline V gene lookup returns CDR1 SQVTM and CDR2 ANQGSEA. The CDR3 spans 13 residues. The CDR3, as DNA: TGCAGCGTCGCACCGGCAACTAATGAAAAACTGTTTTTT. Translated, it gives CSVAPATNEKLFF.

This clonotype was seen only a few times. The chain has TRBV3-1 and TRBJ2-4, with TRBD2 identical over 7 bases. The DNA end is a closer match to TRBJ2-7, so the J assignment may be wrong. This CDR3 spans 14 amino acids. The germline CDR1 and CDR2 sequences are LGHDT and YNNKEL (reference sequence). CDR3 sequence reads: CASSPDWGGYEQYF. CDR3 coding DNA: TGTGCCAGCAGCCCGGACTGGGGGGGCTACGAGCAGTACTTC.

This clonotype was seen a handful of times. The V call is TRBV6-5, the J call TRBJ2-1; D may be TRBD2 (6 bases). CDR1 and CDR2 from the germline V gene are MNHEY and SVGAGI. The ends were cut back, 5 bases at V and 5 bases at J, with 13 bases in the middle. The CDR3 runs to 14 residues. The CDR3 coding sequence is TGTGCCAGCAGTCGGGGACTTAACGACAATGAGCAGTTCTTC. Its translation is CASSRGLNDNEQFF.

With respect to this clonotype: The junction does not match germline at one end; this may be a read error. The rearrangement uses TRBV6-2 or TRBV6-3 and TRBJ2-7; 8 bases fit TRBD2. The tail of the sequence fits TRBJ2-5 better, so the J call may be wrong. The CDR3 contains 13 residues. Germline CDR1 MNHEY, CDR2 SVGEGT. The CDR3, as DNA: TGTGTCAGCAGTGGGACTAGATTTGAGACCCAGTACTTC. Amino acid sequence: CVSSGTRFETQYF.

Remarks on this clonotype: Only one base separates this from a far larger clonotype, so it likely reflects a read error. The V call is TRBV29-1, the J call TRBJ2-7; maybe TRBD2 (5 bases). Germline CDR1 reads SQVTM; CDR2 reads ANQGSEA. The CDR3 totals 10 residues. V was shortened by 7 bases and J by 3 bases, with 7 bases between the two germline ends. CDR3 bases: TGCAGCGATGGAGGCTACGAGCAGTACTTC. As protein: CSDGGYEQYF.

The CDR3 bases are TGTGCCAGCAGCCAAGGGGCAGCGGTCGGGAATGAGCAGTTCTTC. Its translation is CASSQGAAVGNEQFF. The rearrangement links TRBV3-1 to TRBJ2-1; maybe TRBD2 (5 bases). Germline V gene lookup returns CDR1 LGHDT and CDR2 YNNKEL (reference sequence). There are 15 residues in the CDR3. V dropped 1 base and J dropped 7 bases, with 14 bases sitting between them.